The clone carrying this T cell receptor (beta chain) showed up many times. What it binds is unknown. CDR3 length: 12 residues. In germline, CDR1 is SEHNR, CDR2 FQNEAQ (reference sequence). The ends were cut back, 5 bases at V and 9 bases at J, with 13 bases in the middle. The data belong to a study of Graves' ophthalmopathy and Graves' hyperthyroidism. Study results and limitations: Blood contained most expanded thyroid clonotypes exceeding 0.001 frequency.

RNA transcripts were the source from which TCR beta CDR3 regions were amplified. RT-PCR was first run with HTBI primers, then multiplex PCR in a second round. TCRdb redid the calling of the multiplex PCR reads with MiXCR, one entry per CDR3 protein. The sample includes 200,000 to 250,000 distinct CDR3 sequences, around 50% of them seen just once. Sequencing used peripheral blood. The chain joins TRBV7-9 to TRBJ1-2; D unresolved. The sequence derives from an adult man with Graves' ophthalmopathy. The CDR3 sequence: CASSPREGRYTF. Here the CDR3 DNA reads TGTGCCAGCAGCCCCAGAGAAGGTCGCTACACCTTC.